This entry lists 30 T cell receptor beta chains sequenced from one sample in a study of shared clonotypes between healthy human individuals. TCRdb's copy holds only in-frame clones and misses some; the assay was immunoSEQ multiplex PCR. The repertoire has approximately 500,000 clones, 90% to 97% of them found once; the top ten carry approximately 0.062%. The source material was naive CD4+ T cells sorted from blood. Described subset: CD45RA+ positively selected. The source of these receptors is a woman aged 25 to 45 in good health.

The chain links TRBV28 to TRBJ2-4, with TRBD2 as a possible D gene (5 bases). With 2 bases removed from V and 2 bases from J, the gap between germline ends came to 10 bases. The CDR3 totals 15 residues. Germline CDR1 MDHEN, CDR2 SYDVKM. The CDR3 is CASSLAGRPKNIQYF. DNA for the CDR3: TGTGCCAGCAGTTTAGCGGGCCGTCCCAAAAACATTCAGTACTTC.

This rearrangement joins TRBV5-6 to TRBJ2-5; D may be TRBD2 (7 bases). There are 14 residues in the CDR3. Germline V CDR1 and CDR2: SGHDT, YYEEEE. V gave up 4 bases and J gave up 5 bases, with 15 bases separating them. The chain's CDR3 is CASSPGGGRETQYF. Here the CDR3 DNA reads TGTGCCAGCAGCCCTGGCGGGGGCCGGGAGACCCAGTACTTC.

V and J are TRBV29-1 and TRBJ1-1; D is unclear. CDR3 length equals 13 residues. CDR1 and CDR2 from the germline V gene are SQVTM and ANQGSEA. V was shortened by 3 bases and J by 4 bases, with 12 bases between the two germline ends. As DNA, the CDR3 is TGCAGCGTTGATGAGACGGGAAGCACTGAAGCTTTCTTT. Translated, it gives CSVDETGSTEAFF.

The chain is built from TRBV9 and TRBJ2-7, with 7 bases aligning to TRBD1. V was clipped by 0 bases and J by 2 bases; unmatched bases: 11. The CDR3 extends over 17 amino acids. Germline V gives CDR1 SGDLS, CDR2 YYNGEE. This CDR3 is CASSVASTGTVTYEQYF. The CDR3 DNA reads TGTGCCAGCAGCGTAGCCTCAACCGGGACAGTGACCTACGAGCAGTACTTC.

The chain employs TRBV11-2 and TRBJ2-7; 7 positions match TRBD1. The CDR3 is 13 residues long. Germline CDR1 is SGHAT and CDR2 is FQNNGV. With V trimmed by 6 bases and J by 4 bases, 6 bases remained unmatched. This CDR3 is CASRLGTEYEQYF. CDR3 coding DNA: TGTGCCAGCAGGTTGGGGACAGAGTACGAGCAGTACTTC.

J is TRBJ2-3 and V is TRBV19; TRBD2 matches 7 bases. V was clipped by 0 bases and J by 8 bases; unmatched bases: 8. The CDR3 length is 15 residues. Looked up from germline, CDR1 is LNHDA and CDR2 is SQIVND (reference sequence). In DNA form, the CDR3 reads TGTGCCAGTAGTATAGAGGGGGGAGGGCCAGCTACGCAGTATTTT. This sequence encodes CASSIEGGGPATQYF.

In DNA form, the CDR3 reads TGTGCCTGGAGCAATGGGGGGCGCGAGCAGTACTTC. Encoded protein: CAWSNGGREQYF. The rearrangement uses TRBV30 and TRBJ2-7; D is possibly TRBD1 or TRBD2 (6 bases each). There are 12 residues in the CDR3. Germline CDR1 is GTSNPN and CDR2 is SVGIG (reference sequence). V lost 3 bases to trimming and J lost 6 bases, with 12 bases between them.

This chain connects TRBV28 to TRBJ2-3; 11 bases line up with TRBD2. This CDR3 is 15 amino acids long. With 6 bases clipped from V and 0 bases from J, the junction kept 2 bases outside the gene matches. Germline V lookup: CDR1 MDHEN, CDR2 SYDVKM. As DNA, the CDR3 is TGTGCCAGCAGGGGGACTAGCGGCAGCACAGATACGCAGTATTTT. This translates into CASRGTSGSTDTQYF.

The chain has TRBV9 and TRBJ2-2; 10 positions agree with TRBD2. Per germline, CDR1 SGDLS and CDR2 YYNGEE. The CDR3 covers 15 residues. J was trimmed by 4 bases and V by 4 bases; bases with no gene match: 4. The CDR3 sequence: CASSPLAGATGELFF. The CDR3 DNA follows: TGTGCCAGCAGCCCCCTAGCGGGGGCCACCGGGGAGCTGTTTTTT.

The chain has TRBV10-3 and TRBJ2-3; TRBD2 matches at 7 bases. The CDR3 consists of 13 residues. V lost 10 bases, J lost 4 bases, and 8 bases stayed unmatched. Germline-derived CDR1 and CDR2 are ENHRY and SYGVKD. The CDR3 here is CATLAGHADTQYF. The CDR3 bases are TGTGCCACCTTAGCGGGTCACGCAGATACGCAGTATTTT.

V usage is TRBV18 and J usage is TRBJ1-5; possibly TRBD1 for D (5 bases). V lost 5 bases to trimming and J lost 1 base, with 9 bases between them. From germline, CDR1 is KGHSH and CDR2 LQKENI. This CDR3 is 14 amino acids long. The DNA for the CDR3 is TGTGCCAGCTCAGCAAGGGGAAGCAATCAGCCCCAGCATTTT. It yields the protein CASSARGSNQPQHF.

This sequence joins TRBV5-1 and TRBJ2-5, with TRBD1 as a possible D gene (6 bases). V lost 3 bases, J lost 1 base, and 13 bases lay in between. Germline-derived CDR1 and CDR2 are SGHRS and YFSETQ. The CDR3 totals 15 residues. The CDR3 nucleotides read TGCGCCAGCAGCTACCCCAGAGGGGGCCAAGAGACCCAGTACTTC. Translated, it gives CASSYPRGGQETQYF. Full variable domain (missing parts from reference TRBV5-1 and TRBJ2-5): KAGVTQTPRYLIKTRGQQVTLSCSPISGHRSVSWYQQTPGQGLQFLFEYFSETQRNKGNFPGRFSGRQFSNSRSEMNVSTLELGDSALYLCASSYPRGGQETQYFGPGTRLLVL.

The rearrangement uses TRBV10-3 and TRBJ2-3; maybe TRBD2 (6 bases). Between the trimmed V and J ends, which lost 8 bases and 1 base, there was a span of 10 bases. The CDR3 is 13 residues long. The germline V gene has CDR1 ENHRY and CDR2 SYGVKD. CDR3 sequence reads: CAIWREGTDTQYF. CDR3 nucleotides: TGTGCCATCTGGAGGGAGGGCACAGATACGCAGTATTTT.

This chain connects TRBV19 to TRBJ2-6; TRBD1 matches at 9 bases. Germline V gives CDR1 LNHDA, CDR2 SQIVND (reference sequence). V lost 3 bases to trimming and J lost 4 bases; unmatched junction nucleotides: 10. The CDR3 is 18 amino acids. DNA for the CDR3: TGTGCCAGTAGTATTTCCGGGACAGGGTCAGAGGGGGCCAACGTCCTGACTTTC. This encodes CASSISGTGSEGANVLTF.

The gene calls are TRBV7-6 and TRBJ2-1; the match to TRBD2 covers 11 bases. This CDR3 region has 21 residues. Germline CDR1 and CDR2: SGHVS and FNYEAQ. Trimming at V came to 1 base and at J to 7 bases, leaving 21 bases not matched to a gene. The CDR3 here is CASSLEVVLAGGPVSGNEQFF. Written as DNA, the CDR3 is TGTGCCAGCAGCTTAGAGGTTGTGTTAGCGGGAGGGCCTGTAAGTGGGAATGAGCAGTTCTTC.

This clone occurred once. The J gene is TRBJ1-2, the V gene TRBV6-6; the D gene is possibly TRBD1 (6 bases). Germline V gene lookup returns CDR1 MNHNY and CDR2 SVGAGI (reference sequence). V was trimmed by 0 bases and J by 6 bases, leaving 17 bases between them. The CDR3 has 16 residues. The CDR3: CASSYSPPQGANGYTF. The CDR3 DNA reads TGTGCCAGCAGTTACTCCCCCCCACAGGGTGCGAATGGCTACACCTTC.

This sequence joins TRBV28 and TRBJ2-7; 9 positions match TRBD1. The trim removed 5 bases at V and 4 bases at J, leaving 6 bases unmatched. CDR3 length: 14 residues. Per the germline V gene, CDR1 is MDHEN and CDR2 is SYDVKM. CDR3 DNA sequence: TGTGCCAGCAGTCGCCCCGGGACAGGGTACGAGCAGTACTTC. Translation: CASSRPGTGYEQYF. The full variable domain, in which reference TRBV28 and TRBJ2-7 provide the parts outside the CDR3, is DVKVTQSSRYLVKRTGEKVFLECVQDMDHENMFWYRQDPGLGLRLIYFSYDVKMKEKGDIPEGYSVSREKKERFSLILESASTNQTSMYLCASSRPGTGYEQYFGPGTRLTVT.

The genes are TRBV6-5 and TRBJ1-1; D possibly corresponds to TRBD1 (5 bases). CDR1 is MNHEY, CDR2 SVGAGI, per germline. The V and J ends lost 0 bases and 7 bases respectively, with 15 bases between them. There are 15 residues in the CDR3. The CDR3 nucleotides are TGTGCCAGCAGTTACTCCGCGGCAGGGTATTTTGAAGCTTTCTTT. This gives the protein CASSYSAAGYFEAFF.

Of note for this clone: Other DNA sequences of this sample code for an identical CDR3. This chain connects TRBV29-1 to TRBJ2-2; 7 bases are shared with TRBD2. This CDR3 region has 13 residues. Per the germline V gene, CDR1 is SQVTM and CDR2 is ANQGSEA. V dropped 5 bases and J dropped 4; count of bases not matched to a gene: 4. CDR3 nucleotides: TGCAGCGTTCGGGGGGTAGTCACCGGGGAGCTGTTTTTT. Translating gives CSVRGVVTGELFF.

The chain combines TRBV7-9 with TRBJ2-4; TRBD2 matches at 7 bases. Germline trimming cut 5 bases from V and 0 bases from J; bases unmatched to any gene: 13. Germline CDR1 reads SEHNR; CDR2 reads FQNEAQ (reference sequence). CDR3 length: 18 amino acids. The chain's CDR3 is CASSQRAGTTLAKNIQYF. The CDR3 coding sequence is TGTGCCAGCAGCCAAAGGGCCGGGACTACACTAGCCAAAAACATTCAGTACTTC.

V is TRBV5-1 and J is TRBJ2-3, with TRBD1 identical over 8 bases. Germline V gene lookup returns CDR1 SGHRS and CDR2 YFSETQ. With V trimmed by 0 bases and J by 2 bases, 5 bases remained unmatched. This CDR3 comprises 16 residues. CDR3 protein: CASSLDRTGNTDTQYF. CDR3 bases: TGCGCCAGCAGCTTGGACCGGACAGGGAACACAGATACGCAGTATTTT. The full variable domain, in which reference TRBV5-1 and TRBJ2-3 provide the parts outside the CDR3, is KAGVTQTPRYLIKTRGQQVTLSCSPISGHRSVSWYQQTPGQGLQFLFEYFSETQRNKGNFPGRFSGRQFSNSRSEMNVSTLELGDSALYLCASSLDRTGNTDTQYFGPGTRLTVL.

A single count supports this clone. The rearrangement links TRBV9 to TRBJ2-7; unclear D gene. Trimming left V 0 bases short and J 6 bases short, with 13 bases between. This CDR3 has 14 residues. The germline V gene encodes CDR1 SGDLS and CDR2 YYNGEE. CDR3 in amino acids: CASSVGRSLGEQYF. For the CDR3, the DNA is TGTGCCAGCAGCGTAGGTAGATCTCTCGGCGAGCAGTACTTC.

This sequence joins TRBV5-1 and TRBJ1-1; 8 bases fit TRBD1. Germline V gene lookup returns CDR1 SGHRS and CDR2 YFSETQ. The CDR3 is 15 residues long. Trimming cost V 4 bases and J 4 bases; bases outside gene matches: 9. The CDR3 spells CASSNGQGGSTEAFF. CDR3 bases: TGCGCCAGCAGCAACGGACAGGGAGGGAGCACTGAAGCTTTCTTT.

The chain recombines TRBV6-6 with TRBJ1-2, with D maybe TRBD1 (6 bases). Germline V CDR1 and CDR2: MNHNY, SVGAGI (reference sequence). The germline V and J ends were trimmed by 7 bases and 6 bases, with 9 bases remaining between them. CDR3 length equals 11 residues. The CDR3 sequence: CASKAGDGYTF. The CDR3, as DNA: TGTGCCAGCAAGGCAGGGGATGGCTACACCTTC.

The chain has TRBV30 and TRBJ2-3, with TRBD2 matching 7 bases. CDR1 is GTSNPN, CDR2 SVGIG, per germline (reference sequence). This CDR3 has 14 amino acids. Germline trimming cut 3 bases from V and 4 bases from J; bases unmatched to any gene: 7. The CDR3 is CAWRRGFVSDTQYF. CDR3 coding DNA: TGTGCCTGGAGGCGGGGGTTCGTGTCAGATACGCAGTATTTT. The full variable domain, with the rest looked up from reference TRBV30 and TRBJ2-3, is SQTIHQWPATLVQPVGSPLSLECTVEGTSNPNLYWYRQAAGRGLQLLFYSVGIGQISSEVPQNLSASRPQDRQFILSSKKLLLSDSGFYLCAWRRGFVSDTQYFGPGTRLTVL.

The rearrangement uses TRBV29-1 and TRBJ2-4; no firm D call. CDR1 is SQVTM, CDR2 ANQGSEA, per germline. V lost 6 bases to trimming and J lost 0 bases, with 9 bases between them. CDR3 length: 13 amino acids. The CDR3 is CSVSTIAKNIQYF. DNA for the CDR3: TGCAGCGTCTCGACAATAGCCAAAAACATTCAGTACTTC.

Points on this clone: At one end, the junction sequence differs from germline, possibly due to a read error. V and J are TRBV6-1 and TRBJ2-7; 8 nucleotides align to TRBD2. CDR3 length equals 12 residues. CDR1 and CDR2 (germline): MNHNS, SASEGT. Written as DNA, the CDR3 is TGTGCCAGCAGTGAGGGACTAGTATTGCACCAATTC. Protein: CASSEGLVLHQF.

This chain joins TRBV7-2 and TRBJ2-1; the match to TRBD2 covers 7 bases. The CDR3 has 15 amino acids. The germline CDR1 and CDR2 sequences are SGHTA and FQGNSA. V shed 5 bases, J shed 2 bases, and the junction held 6 bases outside the gene matches. CDR3: CASSQSGNAYNEQFF. The DNA of the CDR3 is TGTGCCAGCAGCCAAAGCGGGAATGCCTACAATGAGCAGTTCTTC.

This chain joins TRBV28 and TRBJ1-2; D gene ambiguous. This CDR3 is 13 amino acids long. V was pared by 3 bases and J by 8 bases, with 13 bases between. Germline CDR1 MDHEN, CDR2 SYDVKM. CDR3: CASSFGELGGYTF. As DNA, the CDR3 is TGTGCCAGCAGTTTCGGGGAATTGGGAGGCTACACCTTC.

The gene calls are TRBV28 and TRBJ2-1; 16 bases fit TRBD2. V was clipped by 6 bases and J by 2 bases; unmatched bases: 10. This CDR3 has 19 residues. Germline CDR1 MDHEN, CDR2 SYDVKM. The DNA of the CDR3 is TGTGCCAGCAGCCCACCGGGACTAGCGGGAGGGAATCCCTACAATGAGCAGTTCTTC. Translating it yields CASSPPGLAGGNPYNEQFF.